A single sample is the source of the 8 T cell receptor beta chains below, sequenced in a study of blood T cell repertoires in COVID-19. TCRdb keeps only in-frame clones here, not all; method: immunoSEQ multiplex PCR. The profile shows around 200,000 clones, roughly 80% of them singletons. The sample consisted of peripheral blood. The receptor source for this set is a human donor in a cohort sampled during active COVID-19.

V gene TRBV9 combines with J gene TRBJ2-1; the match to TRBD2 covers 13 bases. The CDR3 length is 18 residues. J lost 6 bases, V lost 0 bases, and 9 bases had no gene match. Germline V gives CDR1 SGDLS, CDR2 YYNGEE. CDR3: CASSVEGLAGFGVNEQFF. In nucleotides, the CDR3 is TGTGCCAGCAGCGTAGAGGGACTAGCGGGATTCGGAGTCAATGAGCAGTTCTTC.

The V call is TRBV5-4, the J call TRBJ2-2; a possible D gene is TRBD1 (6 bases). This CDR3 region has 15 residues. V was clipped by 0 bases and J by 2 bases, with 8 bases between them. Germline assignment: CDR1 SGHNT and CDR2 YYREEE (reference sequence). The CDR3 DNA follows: TGTGCCAGCAGCTTGGGACAGGTTAACACCGGGGAGCTGTTTTTT. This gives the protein CASSLGQVNTGELFF.

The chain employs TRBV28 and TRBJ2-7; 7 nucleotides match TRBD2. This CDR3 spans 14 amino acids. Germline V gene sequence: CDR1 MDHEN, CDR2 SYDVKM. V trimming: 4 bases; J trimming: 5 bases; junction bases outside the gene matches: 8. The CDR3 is CASSSPGREDEQYF. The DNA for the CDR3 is TGTGCCAGCAGTTCTCCAGGGAGGGAGGACGAGCAGTACTTC.

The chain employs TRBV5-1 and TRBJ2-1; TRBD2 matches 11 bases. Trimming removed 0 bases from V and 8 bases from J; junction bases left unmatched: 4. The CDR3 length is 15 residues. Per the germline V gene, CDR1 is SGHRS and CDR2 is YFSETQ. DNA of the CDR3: TGCGCCAGCAGCTTGGTAGCGGGAGGGCCAGATGAGCAGTTCTTC. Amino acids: CASSLVAGGPDEQFF. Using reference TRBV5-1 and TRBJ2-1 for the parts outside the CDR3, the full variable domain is KAGVTQTPRYLIKTRGQQVTLSCSPISGHRSVSWYQQTPGQGLQFLFEYFSETQRNKGNFPGRFSGRQFSNSRSEMNVSTLELGDSALYLCASSLVAGGPDEQFFGPGTRLTVL.

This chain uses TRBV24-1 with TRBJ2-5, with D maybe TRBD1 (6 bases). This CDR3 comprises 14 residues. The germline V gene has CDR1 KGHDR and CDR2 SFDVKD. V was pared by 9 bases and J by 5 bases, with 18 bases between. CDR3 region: CATALAGARETQYF. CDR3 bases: TGTGCCACCGCGCTAGCAGGGGCGAGGGAGACCCAGTACTTC.

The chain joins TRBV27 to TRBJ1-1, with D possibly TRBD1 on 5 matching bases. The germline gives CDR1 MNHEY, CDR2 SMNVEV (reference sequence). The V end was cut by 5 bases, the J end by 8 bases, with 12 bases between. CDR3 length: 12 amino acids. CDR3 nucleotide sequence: TGTGCCAGCAGTGGAGAGACAGACGAAGCTTTCTTT. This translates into CASSGETDEAFF.

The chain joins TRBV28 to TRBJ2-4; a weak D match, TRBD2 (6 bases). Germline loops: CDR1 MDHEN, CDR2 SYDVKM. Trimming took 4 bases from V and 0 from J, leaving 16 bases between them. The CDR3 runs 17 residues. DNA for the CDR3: TGTGCCAGCAGTTCCGTAGGACTATCCATAGCCAAAAACATTCAGTACTTC. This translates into CASSSVGLSIAKNIQYF.

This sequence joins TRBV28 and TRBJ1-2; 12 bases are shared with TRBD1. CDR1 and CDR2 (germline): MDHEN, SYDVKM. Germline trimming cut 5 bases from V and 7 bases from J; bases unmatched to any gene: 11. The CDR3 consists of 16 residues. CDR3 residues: CASSLRDRGRIGGYTF. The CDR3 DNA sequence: TGTGCCAGCAGTCTCCGGGACAGGGGGCGTATCGGTGGCTACACCTTC.